A selection of T cell receptor beta chains follows, all from one sample in a study of T cell responses to AZD1222 COVID-19 vaccine. The data were produced by immunoSEQ multiplex PCR, yet TCRdb's version contains in-frame clones alone and is incomplete. The sample lists around 75,000 clones, around 83% occurring once. Material: peripheral blood, obtained on day 0 of AZD1222 vaccination. Receptors were obtained from an adult in good health. The CDR3 runs from the conserved cysteine through the conserved F or W. Fields, in order: J gene, CDR3 length, clone size, V gene, D gene, CDR3 protein. A D gene is named only where the DNA matches it firmly. Size is omitted from some rows. Given values are once, few, many or a class for expanded clones.

TRBJ1-1,12,few,TRBV12-3/TRBV12-4,-,CASSLRGLEAFF
TRBJ1-2,14,-,TRBV24-1,-,CATSDSPGVRGYTF
TRBJ2-7,12,-,TRBV12-5,TRBD1,CASGLETGGQYF
TRBJ1-5,15,-,TRBV4-1,TRBD1,CASSQGTGRNQPQHF
TRBJ1-2,13,-,TRBV3-1/TRBV3-2,-,CASSQDRAFGYTF
TRBJ2-5,14,-,TRBV12-5,-,CASGLGGTRETQYF
TRBJ1-5,13,few,TRBV30,-,CAWSVRTDQPQHF
TRBJ1-2,13,-,TRBV4-1,-,CASSQGESWVDTF
TRBJ1-6,15,-,TRBV6-1,-,CASSEDLTYNSPLHF
TRBJ1-1,14,-,TRBV2,-,CASTFEGPNTEAFF
TRBJ2-7,14,-,TRBV7-2,TRBD1,CASSVNGRGHEQYF
TRBJ2-7,16,-,TRBV28,TRBD2,CASSSPSGGSSYEQYF
TRBJ2-1,13,-,TRBV24-1,TRBD1,CATSDYRDSEQFF
TRBJ1-1,14,-,TRBV6-2/TRBV6-3,-,CASSYAVVGGEAFF
TRBJ2-1,17,-,TRBV4-3,TRBD2,CASSQEPGGSSYNEQFF
TRBJ1-1,16,-,TRBV27,-,CASSSTLDDGVTEAFF
TRBJ2-1,17,-,TRBV11-2,TRBD2,CASSSQGLGGSYNEQFF
TRBJ1-1,13,once,TRBV7-2,-,CASSLNQGGEAFF
TRBJ1-5,15,-,TRBV6-6,TRBD1,CASSGQGTTNQPQHF
TRBJ2-2,15,-,TRBV11-2,TRBD1,CASSSNRGQTGELFF
TRBJ2-7,13,-,TRBV12-5,-,CASGWGATYEQYF
TRBJ2-3,17,-,TRBV3-1/TRBV3-2,-,CASSQARSAGTTDTQYF
TRBJ2-2,12,-,TRBV9,-,CASSVSGGELFF
TRBJ2-5,13,-,TRBV25-1,-,CASAEGSRETQYF
TRBJ2-7,15,-,TRBV19,-,CASSSSPASSYEQYF